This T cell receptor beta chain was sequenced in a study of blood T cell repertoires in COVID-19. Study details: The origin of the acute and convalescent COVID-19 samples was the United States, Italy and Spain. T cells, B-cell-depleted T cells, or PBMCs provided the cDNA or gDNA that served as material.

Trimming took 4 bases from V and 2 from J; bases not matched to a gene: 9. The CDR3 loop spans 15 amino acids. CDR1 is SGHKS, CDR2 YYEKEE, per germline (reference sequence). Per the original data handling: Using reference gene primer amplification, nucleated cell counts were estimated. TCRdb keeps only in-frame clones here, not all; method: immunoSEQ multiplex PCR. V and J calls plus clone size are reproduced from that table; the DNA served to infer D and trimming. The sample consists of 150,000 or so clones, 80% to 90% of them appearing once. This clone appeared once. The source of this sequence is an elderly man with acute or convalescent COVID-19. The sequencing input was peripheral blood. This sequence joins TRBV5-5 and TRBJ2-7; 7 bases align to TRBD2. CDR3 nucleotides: TGTGCCAGCAGCCGGGAACCTAGCGGTACCTACGAGCAGTACTTC. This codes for CASSREPSGTYEQYF.